This T cell receptor (beta chain) was retrieved from a study of cytotoxic CD8 clonotypes in ibrutinib-treated CLL. Study in general: Response samples came after a median 12 months of treatment, range 6 to 36.

TCRdb keeps only in-frame clones here, not all; method: immunoSEQ multiplex PCR. The repertoire holds tens of thousands of clones, with almost 70% as singletons. This clone occurred a few times. Antigen: not known. The CDR3 consists of 16 residues. Germline loops: CDR1 SGHVS, CDR2 FNYEAQ. V lost 0 bases, J lost 3 bases, and 4 bases stayed unmatched. Genomic DNA (approximately 2.1 micrograms) was obtained from cryopreserved PBMCs for construction of TCR beta libraries. Broader study findings: The study found baseline clonality above age-matched healthy donors, tracking circulating CD8+ T-cell counts. Timing of sampling differed between sustained-remission and progressing patients.

The origin of this receptor is a human donor with chronic lymphocytic leukemia. V is TRBV7-6 and J is TRBJ2-7, with 11 bases aligning to TRBD1. The specimen comprised PBMCs, sampled after 12 months of ibrutinib treatment. The CDR3: CASSLAGTGGSYEQYF. CDR3 DNA: TGTGCCAGCAGCTTAGCCGGGACAGGGGGTAGCTACGAGCAGTACTTC.